This is a list of T cell receptor beta chains from one sample in a study of blood T cell repertoires in COVID-19. Libraries were prepared by immunoSEQ multiplex PCR; TCRdb keeps only in-frame clonotypes and omits some of them. The sample lists 250,000 or so clones; roughly nine tenths were seen once. Material: peripheral blood. Receptor source: a man aged 18-30 years with active or convalescent COVID-19. The CDR3 runs from the conserved cysteine through the conserved F or W. Each record gives: clone size, V gene, D gene, CDR3 length, J gene, CDR3 DNA, CDR3 protein. The D gene is left open where the match is weak. Some rows mark clone size as missing; the rest say once, few, many or name a class of expanded clone.

size: NA; V: TRBV6-5; D: NA; length: 14; J: TRBJ1-2; DNA: TGTGCCAGCAGTCCCCCTGGGCTTAACTATGGCTACACCTTC; CDR3: CASSPPGLNYGYTF
size: NA; V: TRBV9; D: TRBD2; length: 19; J: TRBJ2-1; DNA: TGTGCCAGCAGCGTAGAACCGCTCGGACTAGCGGGAGGAAGAAATGAGCAGTTCTTC; CDR3: CASSVEPLGLAGGRNEQFF
size: NA; V: TRBV29-1; D: NA; length: 12; J: TRBJ1-1; DNA: TGCAGCGTTCCGGGGTTGGATGCTGAAGCTTTCTTT; CDR3: CSVPGLDAEAFF
size: once; V: TRBV6-6; D: NA; length: 15; J: TRBJ2-7; DNA: TGTGCCAGCAGTTACTCTGCAGGGGTGAACTACGAGCAGTACTTC; CDR3: CASSYSAGVNYEQYF
size: NA; V: TRBV19; D: TRBD2; length: 17; J: TRBJ2-2; DNA: TGTGCCAGTAGTATCATAGCGGGAGAAGTAAACACCGGGGAGCTGTTTTTT; CDR3: CASSIIAGEVNTGELFF
size: NA; V: TRBV18; D: TRBD1; length: 16; J: TRBJ1-1; DNA: TGTGCCAGCTCACCAGGAACCAGGGGGGCGAACACTGAAGCTTTCTTT; CDR3: CASSPGTRGANTEAFF
size: NA; V: TRBV5-4; D: TRBD2; length: 15; J: TRBJ2-5; DNA: TGTGCCAGCAGCCCACGTCTAGCGGGAGAAGAGACCCAGTACTTC; CDR3: CASSPRLAGEETQYF
size: few; V: TRBV18; D: TRBD1; length: 16; J: TRBJ2-7; DNA: TGTGCCAGCTCACCAATACCGGGACAGGGTACCTACGAGCAGTACTTC; CDR3: CASSPIPGQGTYEQYF
size: NA; V: TRBV3-1/TRBV3-2; D: TRBD2; length: 21; J: TRBJ2-4; DNA: TGTGCCAGCAGACATGACGGGACTAGCGGGGGCCCAATCCTAGCCAAAAACATTCAGTACTTC; CDR3: CASRHDGTSGGPILAKNIQYF
size: many; V: TRBV25-1; D: NA; length: 14; J: TRBJ1-5; DNA: TGTGCCAGCAGTGAATCGGGGAGGGCACAGCCCCAGCATTTT; CDR3: CASSESGRAQPQHF
size: once; V: TRBV18; D: NA; length: 17; J: TRBJ1-2; DNA: TGTGCCAGCTCACCACGGGGGATAGAGCGGGAAAACTATGGCTACACCTTC; CDR3: CASSPRGIERENYGYTF
size: NA; V: TRBV4-1; D: NA; length: 14; J: TRBJ2-7; DNA: TGCGCCAGCAGCCAAGATTACGGGAAATACGAGCAGTACTTC; CDR3: CASSQDYGKYEQYF
size: NA; V: TRBV6-5; D: TRBD1; length: 16; J: TRBJ1-2; DNA: TGTGCCAGCAGTTACAAAGACAGGGAACCTAACTATGGCTACACCTTC; CDR3: CASSYKDREPNYGYTF
size: once; V: TRBV5-4; D: NA; length: 15; J: TRBJ1-2; DNA: TGTGCCAGCCCCGGGGACACCGGAACTAACTATGGCTACACCTTC; CDR3: CASPGDTGTNYGYTF
size: NA; V: TRBV7-8; D: NA; length: 14; J: TRBJ2-7; DNA: TGTGCCAGCAGATTAGGACTGACTTCCTACGAGCAGTACTTC; CDR3: CASRLGLTSYEQYF
size: NA; V: TRBV7-9; D: TRBD1; length: 16; J: TRBJ2-1; DNA: TGTGCCAGCAGCAACCGGGACAGGAGGGGATACAATGAGCAGTTCTTC; CDR3: CASSNRDRRGYNEQFF
size: NA; V: TRBV6-4; D: TRBD1; length: 14; J: TRBJ1-2; DNA: TGTGCCAGCAGTCGACAGGGCGGCGGCTATGGCTACACCTTC; CDR3: CASSRQGGGYGYTF
size: NA; V: TRBV5-1; D: NA; length: 16; J: TRBJ2-3; DNA: TGCGCCAGCAGCTTGGGCTCAGGCTCGGGCACAGATACGCAGTATTTT; CDR3: CASSLGSGSGTDTQYF
size: few; V: TRBV28; D: TRBD1; length: 13; J: TRBJ1-2; DNA: TGTGCCAGCACCAACTTCAGGGGGCTCGGCTACACCTTC; CDR3: CASTNFRGLGYTF
size: NA; V: TRBV28; D: TRBD1; length: 16; J: TRBJ1-5; DNA: TGTGCCAGCAGTTTATGGGGACAGGGGGATGGTCAGCCCCAGCATTTT; CDR3: CASSLWGQGDGQPQHF